This entry describes one T cell receptor (beta chain). The data were produced by immunoSEQ multiplex PCR, yet TCRdb's version contains in-frame clones alone and is incomplete. The table has tens of thousands of clones, roughly 79% seen once; the top ten hold under 5.5%. The record originates from a study of blood T cell repertoires in COVID-19. Study in general: Samples representing acute and convalescent COVID-19 were sourced from the United States, Italy and Spain. Nucleic acid was either cDNA or gDNA, and it came from T cells, B-cell-depleted T cells, or PBMCs.

Those enrolled in Seattle joined during active infection and were followed longitudinally afterward. The specimen sequenced was peripheral blood. The receptor was derived from a man older than 75 with COVID-19, enrolled during active disease.

CDR3: CASSLRGGGRGTEAFF. The CDR3 DNA reads as TGCGCCAGCAGCCTCAGGGGTGGGGGAAGGGGAACTGAAGCTTTCTTT. The chain carries TRBV4-3 and TRBJ1-1; D perhaps matches TRBD1 (6 bases). The CDR3 is 16 amino acids. The germline gives CDR1 LGHNA, CDR2 YSLEER. V lost 4 bases and J lost 5, with 20 bases in between.